Following are 27 T cell receptor beta chains from one sample sequenced in a study of cytomegalovirus exposure and HLA in healthy donors. In the PCR, 60 Vbeta and 13 Jbeta primers were used. The protocol was immunoSEQ multiplex PCR, while the TCRdb copy is restricted to in-frame clones and leaves out a portion. The sample has fewer than 200,000 clones, 82% seen once. Sequencing was done on a sample of PBMCs. Receptors originate from a male donor in good health and CMV-seronegative.

This clone was observed a few times. The CDR3, as DNA: TGTGCCTGGAGGACCACCTCTCGGGGAACCTACGAGCAGTACTTC. Translated: CAWRTTSRGTYEQYF. The J gene is TRBJ2-7, the V gene TRBV30, with D perhaps matching TRBD2 (5 bases). The CDR3 covers 15 residues. The V end lost 3 bases, the J end lost 2 bases, and 17 bases lay between the germline ends. Germline CDR1 reads GTSNPN; CDR2 reads SVGIG (reference sequence).

In this sample, this clone turned up a few times. The chain joins TRBV7-2 to TRBJ2-5; TRBD1 might be the D (5 bases). The CDR3 totals 11 residues. V dropped 6 bases and J dropped 7 bases, with 9 bases sitting between them. CDR1 and CDR2 from the germline V gene are SGHTA and FQGNSA. The DNA for the CDR3 is TGTGCCAGCAGACAAGGGGTGACCCAGTACTTC. Amino acids: CASRQGVTQYF.

This clone was found once. The chain combines TRBV29-1 with TRBJ1-5, with 8 bases fitting TRBD1. This CDR3 spans 13 amino acids. With V trimmed by 4 bases and J by 7 bases, 6 bases remained unmatched. Germline loops: CDR1 SQVTM, CDR2 ANQGSEA. In nucleotides, the CDR3 is TGCAGCGTTGCCCCGGACAGGGTCCAGCCCCAGCATTTT. Amino acid sequence: CSVAPDRVQPQHF.

This chain uses TRBV6-5 with TRBJ1-1; TRBD1 is a possible D gene (5 bases). The CDR3 sequence is 15 residues long. Germline V gives CDR1 MNHEY, CDR2 SVGAGI. The germline V and J ends were trimmed by 0 bases and 4 bases, with 12 bases remaining between them. This chain's CDR3 is CASSYSGVGGTEAFF. The DNA for the CDR3 is TGTGCCAGCAGTTACTCGGGGGTGGGGGGCACTGAAGCTTTCTTT.

V and J are TRBV19 and TRBJ1-3; TRBD1 agrees at 8 bases. Germline CDR1 reads LNHDA; CDR2 reads SQIVND (reference sequence). V was pared by 2 bases and J by 0 bases, with 0 bases of the junction left unmatched. CDR3 length: 15 residues. DNA of the CDR3: TGTGCCAGTAGTATAACAGGGGGCTCTGGAAACACCATATATTTT. Its protein product is CASSITGGSGNTIYF.

The chain carries TRBV5-5 and TRBJ1-2, with D possibly matching TRBD1 (5 bases). V shed 0 bases and J shed 7 bases, with 19 bases lying between them. Germline V lookup: CDR1 SGHKS, CDR2 YYEKEE (reference sequence). The CDR3 is made up of 16 amino acids. The CDR3 sequence: CASSLGGGPGGLGYTF. CDR3 sequence (DNA): TGTGCCAGCAGCTTGGGGGGGGGTCCTGGAGGTCTTGGCTACACCTTC.

The chain links TRBV5-1 to TRBJ2-1; the D gene is possibly TRBD2 (5 bases). Between the trimmed V and J ends, which lost 8 bases and 0 bases, there was a span of 12 bases. The CDR3 is 14 amino acids. CDR1 and CDR2 from the germline V gene are SGHRS and YFSETQ. CDR3 in amino acids: CASHTGSSYNEQFF. The CDR3 nucleotides read TGCGCCAGTCACACGGGAAGCTCCTACAATGAGCAGTTCTTC.

This rearrangement joins TRBV5-1 to TRBJ2-1, with TRBD1 matching 10 bases. With 2 bases clipped from V and 6 bases from J, the junction kept 8 bases outside the gene matches. CDR1 is SGHRS, CDR2 YFSETQ, per germline. The CDR3 spans 16 residues. Here the CDR3 reads CASSFYGTGDGNEQFF. The CDR3 DNA reads TGCGCCAGCAGCTTCTACGGGACAGGGGACGGCAATGAGCAGTTCTTC.

The V call is TRBV6-1, the J call TRBJ2-4; D may be TRBD2 (5 bases). CDR3 length: 15 amino acids. V was pared by 1 base and J by 9 bases, with 16 bases between. Germline assignment: CDR1 MNHNS and CDR2 SASEGT. The CDR3, as DNA: TGTGCCAGCAGTGAAGGTTCCCTCTCTGCGGGCATTCAGTACTTC. Residues: CASSEGSLSAGIQYF.

This chain uses TRBV5-4 with TRBJ1-1, with TRBD1 as a possible D gene (5 bases). Germline V gene sequence: CDR1 SGHNT, CDR2 YYREEE (reference sequence). The CDR3 covers 14 residues. Trimming took 1 base from V and 1 from J, leaving 8 bases between them. CDR3: CASSLYGGNTEAFF. CDR3 DNA sequence: TGTGCCAGCAGCTTGTACGGGGGGAACACTGAAGCTTTCTTT. The full variable domain, completed using reference TRBV5-4 and TRBJ1-1, is ETGVTQSPTHLIKTRGQQVTLRCSSQSGHNTVSWYQQALGQGPQFIFQYYREEENGRGNFPPRFSGLQFPNYSSELNVNALELDDSALYLCASSLYGGNTEAFFGQGTRLTVV.

The CDR3 sequence: CASSPLQGGTEAFF. The CDR3 DNA reads as TGTGCCAGCAGCCCCTTACAGGGGGGCACTGAAGCTTTCTTT. The chain carries TRBV14 and TRBJ1-1; 8 nucleotides align to TRBD1. Germline CDR1 is SGHDN and CDR2 is FVKESK. The length of the CDR3 is 14 residues. The trim removed 4 bases at V and 4 bases at J, leaving 5 bases unmatched.

This clone was recorded once. The chain employs TRBV4-2 and TRBJ1-6, with D maybe TRBD1 (6 bases). The germline gives CDR1 LGHNA, CDR2 YNFKEQ. V lost 6 bases to trimming and J lost 7 bases, with 13 bases between them. This CDR3 is built from 14 residues. The CDR3 reads CASSEDRRNSPLHF. DNA of the CDR3: TGTGCCAGCAGTGAAGACAGGAGGAATTCACCCCTCCACTTT.

CDR3 region: CAWSPNRGGRGATEAFF. CDR3 DNA sequence: TGTGCCTGGAGCCCCAATCGGGGGGGGAGGGGGGCCACTGAAGCTTTCTTT. The chain recombines TRBV30 with TRBJ1-1, with D tentatively TRBD1 (6 bases). Germline-derived CDR1 and CDR2 are GTSNPN and SVGIG (reference sequence). This CDR3 has 17 residues. V was pared by 3 bases and J by 4 bases, with 24 bases between.

V and J are TRBV9 and TRBJ1-2; D perhaps matches TRBD1 (6 bases). Germline CDR1 and CDR2: SGDLS and YYNGEE. The CDR3 loop spans 15 amino acids. Trimming took 0 bases from V and 7 from J, leaving 16 bases between them. The CDR3 loop reads CASSVAVGGAGGYTF. CDR3 nucleotide sequence: TGTGCCAGCAGCGTAGCTGTTGGGGGCGCGGGTGGCTACACCTTC.

The chain has TRBV9 and TRBJ2-3; D gene unclear. Germline lookup yields CDR1 SGDLS and CDR2 YYNGEE. Trimming pared 0 bases from V and 0 bases from J, leaving 8 bases between. The CDR3 length is 15 residues. The CDR3 loop is CASSVGFTSTDTQYF. The CDR3 region has the DNA TGTGCCAGCAGCGTAGGTTTTACTAGCACAGATACGCAGTATTTT.

The chain uses TRBV4-2 and TRBJ1-4; the D is unclear. Deletions cut 0 bases from V and 0 bases from J, with 5 bases between. The length of the CDR3 is 15 residues. CDR1 is LGHNA, CDR2 YNFKEQ, per germline. The DNA of the CDR3 is TGTGCCAGCAGCCAAGAGGGCTCAACTAATGAAAAACTGTTTTTT. It codes for CASSQEGSTNEKLFF.

This chain joins TRBV9 and TRBJ2-1; 7 bases are a match to TRBD2. The CDR3 extends over 15 amino acids. J lost 4 bases, V lost 0 bases, and 4 bases had no gene match. Germline values: CDR1 SGDLS, CDR2 YYNGEE. The DNA for the CDR3 is TGTGCCAGCAGCGTAGGCGGGGGAGCGTACAATGAGCAGTTCTTC. It translates to CASSVGGGAYNEQFF. The whole variable domain, filled in from reference TRBV9 and TRBJ2-1, reads DSGVTQTPKHLITATGQRVTLRCSPRSGDLSVYWYQQSLDQGLQFLIQYYNGEERAKGNILERFSAQQFPDLHSELNLSSLELGDSALYFCASSVGGGAYNEQFFGPGTRLTVL.

This clone was counted once. The rearrangement uses TRBV10-3 and TRBJ2-1, with D possibly matching TRBD1 (5 bases). V lost 4 bases and J 0 bases, leaving 10 bases between the germline ends. From germline, CDR1 is ENHRY and CDR2 SYGVKD. The CDR3 consists of 15 residues. CDR3 loop: CAISGGIGSYNEQFF. The CDR3, as DNA: TGTGCCATCAGTGGGGGCATCGGCTCCTACAATGAGCAGTTCTTC.

J is TRBJ2-1 and V is TRBV6-5; 7 bases agree with TRBD1. Germline V gene sequence: CDR1 MNHEY, CDR2 SVGAGI. V trimming: 6 bases; J trimming: 4 bases; junction bases outside the gene matches: 3. The CDR3 loop spans 13 amino acids. The DNA of the CDR3 is TGTGCCAGCAGGTGGGACAGTTACAATGAGCAGTTCTTC. Its protein is CASRWDSYNEQFF.

The rearrangement links TRBV5-1 to TRBJ1-6, with no clear D. The CDR3 is 13 amino acids. Germline values: CDR1 SGHRS, CDR2 YFSETQ. V was clipped by 7 bases and J by 4 bases, with 9 bases between them. CDR3 DNA sequence: TGCGCCAGCGCTCAACGGTATAATTCACCCCTCCACTTT. Protein: CASAQRYNSPLHF.

The chain combines TRBV5-1 with TRBJ1-2; 7 bases agree with TRBD1. Per germline, CDR1 SGHRS and CDR2 YFSETQ. The CDR3 has 15 residues. V shed 3 bases and J 8 bases; nucleotides not matched to a gene: 13. In DNA, the CDR3 is TGCGCCAGCAGCTACCGGGACAGTCCCGGTGGCGGCTACACCTTC. It is translated as CASSYRDSPGGGYTF.

This chain uses TRBV2 with TRBJ2-1; TRBD2 matches 8 bases. The junction had 8 bases not matched to a gene; V was cut back by 4 bases and J by 0 bases. Germline CDR1 reads SNHLY; CDR2 reads FYNNEI. The CDR3 spans 17 residues. The CDR3 bases are TGTGCCAGCAGTGGGACTAGCCCTCGGAGCTCCTACAATGAGCAGTTCTTC. It encodes CASSGTSPRSSYNEQFF.

This clone was observed a single time. The chain has TRBV5-1 and TRBJ2-3, with 8 bases matching TRBD2. Unmatched junction bases numbered 4, after V lost 0 bases and J lost 4 bases. This CDR3 is built from 15 residues. Germline V CDR1 and CDR2: SGHRS, YFSETQ. In DNA, the CDR3 is TGCGCCAGCAGCTTGGAGAGCGGGGGAGCAGATACGCAGTATTTT. Translating it yields CASSLESGGADTQYF.

This chain uses TRBV10-3 with TRBJ2-7, with D possibly TRBD1 on 5 matching bases. Trimming left V 7 bases short and J 6 bases short, with 16 bases between. The CDR3 is made up of 13 amino acids. Germline CDR1 is ENHRY and CDR2 is SYGVKD. The DNA of the CDR3 is TGTGCCATCAAGGGCAGGGATAGGGGCGAGCAGTACTTC. Translation gives CAIKGRDRGEQYF.

This clone was observed a single time. The chain employs TRBV27 and TRBJ2-7; D ambiguous. Germline V gene data show CDR1 as MNHEY and CDR2 as SMNVEV (reference sequence). The CDR3 is 13 amino acids. V lost 4 bases to trimming and J lost 3 bases, with 10 bases between them. The CDR3 sequence: CASSSQPSYEQYF. In nucleotides, the CDR3 is TGTGCCAGCAGTTCCCAACCCAGCTACGAGCAGTACTTC.

The chain couples TRBV7-2 to TRBJ2-7; 8 bases agree with TRBD1. V shed 5 bases and J 6 bases; nucleotides not matched to a gene: 6. The CDR3 sequence is 13 residues long. The germline gives CDR1 SGHTA, CDR2 FQGNSA. CDR3 residues: CASSQGQGPEQYF. The CDR3 region has the DNA TGTGCCAGCAGCCAAGGACAGGGCCCCGAGCAGTACTTC. The full variable domain, completed using reference TRBV7-2 and TRBJ2-7, is GAGVSQSPSNKVTEKGKDVELRCDPISGHTALYWYRQSLGQGLEFLIYFQGNSAPDKSGLPSDRFSAERTGGSVSTLTIQRTQQEDSAVYLCASSQGQGPEQYFGPGTRLTVT.

This chain joins TRBV15 and TRBJ1-2; D is perhaps TRBD1 (6 bases). Trimming removed 3 bases at V and 3 bases at J, with 11 bases between. CDR1 and CDR2 from the germline V gene are LNHNV and YYDKDF (reference sequence). This CDR3 comprises 14 residues. The DNA of the CDR3 is TGTGCCACCAGCAGCTTTTCAGGGGACTATGGCTACACCTTC. The encoded protein is CATSSFSGDYGYTF.